This T cell receptor (beta chain) was profiled in a study of shared clonotypes between healthy human individuals. General study points: Richness estimates generally favored naive over memory subsets. Clonotypes not shared had lower generation probabilities than those common to all four donors.

V lost 4 bases, J lost 5 bases, and 9 bases lay in between. The CDR3 consists of 12 residues. From germline, CDR1 is WNHNN and CDR2 SYGVQD (reference sequence). Naive CD8 cells, CD45RO-negative and positively selected for CCR7, excluded terminally differentiated effector memory CD45RA+ cells. Donation came from healthy HIV-negative adults that had no recent acute infections or vaccinations. Points on this clone: Its antigen is still unknown.

The material for each subset, its genomic DNA, was split evenly across several immunoSEQ plates. Repertoires were generated with immunoSEQ multiplex PCR, while TCRdb's copy carries only in-frame clones and drops some. The sample includes roughly 890,000 clones, 80% to 95% of them seen just once. Sequenced: naive CD8+ T cells sorted from blood. This sequence originates from a man aged 25 to 45 in good health. The rearrangement joins TRBV10-1 to TRBJ2-7, with D possibly matching TRBD2 (5 bases). CDR3 DNA: TGCGCCAGCAGTGCATTCGGGGACGAGCAGTACTTC. Translation gives CASSAFGDEQYF.